This T cell receptor (beta chain) was sequenced for a study of T cells after yellow fever vaccination. This clonotype was observed a handful of times. Trimming removed 4 bases from V and 8 bases from J; junction bases left unmatched: 7. CDR1 SQVTM and CDR2 ANQGSEA come from the germline V gene. The CDR3 consists of 13 residues. 5'RACE template switching generated TCR cDNA, adding a universal primer site and UMIs. TCRdb passed the 5' RACE reads through MiXCR, listing each CDR3 protein once. The sample records 25,000 to 30,000 distinct CDR3 sequences, about 6% being singletons. Here the sequenced sample was PBMCs, either bulk or a sorted T-cell subset (CD4+, CD8+, memory, or dextramer-sorted; not recorded which), taken on the day of the yellow fever booster vaccination. The origin of this receptor is a man under 40 who received the YFV17D yellow fever vaccine. The rearrangement uses TRBV29-1 and TRBJ1-2, with TRBD1 matching over 10 bases. The CDR3 DNA follows: TGCAGCGTTGGGGGGACAGGGGACGGCGGCTACACCTTC. Protein sequence: CSVGGTGDGGYTF.